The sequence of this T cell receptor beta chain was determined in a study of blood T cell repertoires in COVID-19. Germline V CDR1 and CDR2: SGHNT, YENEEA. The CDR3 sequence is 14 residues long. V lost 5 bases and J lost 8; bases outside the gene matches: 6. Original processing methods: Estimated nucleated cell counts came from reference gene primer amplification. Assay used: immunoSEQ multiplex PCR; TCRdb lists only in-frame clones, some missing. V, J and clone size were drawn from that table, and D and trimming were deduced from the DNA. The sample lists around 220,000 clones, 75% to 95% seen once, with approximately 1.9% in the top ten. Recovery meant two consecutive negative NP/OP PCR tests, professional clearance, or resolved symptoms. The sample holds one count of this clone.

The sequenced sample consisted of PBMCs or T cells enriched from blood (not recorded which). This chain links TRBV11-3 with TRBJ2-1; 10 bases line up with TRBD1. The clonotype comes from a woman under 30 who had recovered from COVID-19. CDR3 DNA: TGTGCCAGCAGCGACAGGGGGCCGCCGTATGAGCAGTTCTTC. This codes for CASSDRGPPYEQFF.